This is a list of T cell receptor beta chains from one sample in a study of blood T cell repertoires in COVID-19. Clones were read by immunoSEQ multiplex PCR, and TCRdb kept only the in-frame ones, dropping some. Of over 400,000 clones listed, 86% were seen once; the top ten hold over 1.3%. The sample consisted of peripheral blood. These receptors were collected from a woman younger than 45 with active or convalescent COVID-19. Both conserved end residues are part of each CDR3. Each record gives: clone size, J gene, V gene, D gene, CDR3 DNA, CDR3 protein. A D gene is named only where the DNA matches it firmly. Clone size is stated in some rows and not others, as once, few, many or a class when expanded.

clone_size: -; j_call: TRBJ2-2; v_call: TRBV11-2; d_call: TRBD2; cdr3_nt: TGTGCCAGCAGCTTAGCTCCGGGGTTAGCGGGGACCGGGGAGCTGTTTTTT; cdr3_aa: CASSLAPGLAGTGELFF
clone_size: -; j_call: TRBJ2-2; v_call: TRBV3-1/TRBV3-2; d_call: TRBD2; cdr3_nt: TGTGCCAGCAGCCAAGATCGGCTAGCGGGAAACACCGGGGAGCTGTTTTTT; cdr3_aa: CASSQDRLAGNTGELFF
clone_size: -; j_call: TRBJ2-1; v_call: TRBV12-3/TRBV12-4; d_call: -; cdr3_nt: TGTGCCAGCAGTTCGGTTGTGAATGAGCAGTTCTTC; cdr3_aa: CASSSVVNEQFF
clone_size: -; j_call: TRBJ2-1; v_call: TRBV19; d_call: TRBD2; cdr3_nt: TGTGCCAGTAGTACCTACCTGGGACTAGCGGGACGTGAGAATGAGCAGTTCTTC; cdr3_aa: CASSTYLGLAGRENEQFF
clone_size: -; j_call: TRBJ2-1; v_call: TRBV7-2; d_call: TRBD2; cdr3_nt: TGTGCCAGCAGCTCGGGACTAGCTCAATACAATGAGCAGTTCTTC; cdr3_aa: CASSSGLAQYNEQFF
clone_size: -; j_call: TRBJ1-2; v_call: TRBV19; d_call: TRBD1; cdr3_nt: TGTGCCAGTAGTATAGCTCTTTTGAGAGACAGGGGAAGCTATGGCTACACCTTC; cdr3_aa: CASSIALLRDRGSYGYTF
clone_size: -; j_call: TRBJ1-3; v_call: TRBV3-1/TRBV3-2; d_call: -; cdr3_nt: TGTGCCAGCAGCCAAGGACAGCTCTACTCTGGAAACACCATATATTTT; cdr3_aa: CASSQGQLYSGNTIYF
clone_size: -; j_call: TRBJ2-2; v_call: TRBV10-2; d_call: TRBD1; cdr3_nt: TGCGCCACTGCGACAGGGGTTTACATTCTGAACACCGGGGAGCTGTTTTTT; cdr3_aa: CATATGVYILNTGELFF
clone_size: -; j_call: TRBJ2-2; v_call: TRBV3-1/TRBV3-2; d_call: TRBD2; cdr3_nt: TGTGCCAGCAGCCAGAGCGACGGGAGGGACACCGGGGAGCTGTTTTTT; cdr3_aa: CASSQSDGRDTGELFF
clone_size: -; j_call: TRBJ2-3; v_call: TRBV29-1; d_call: -; cdr3_nt: TGCAGCGTTGTGATAGTTGATACGCAGTATTTT; cdr3_aa: CSVVIVDTQYF
clone_size: once; j_call: TRBJ2-7; v_call: TRBV27; d_call: TRBD1; cdr3_nt: TGTGCCAGCAGTTCTCAGGGGGCTAGTTCCTACGAGCAGTACTTC; cdr3_aa: CASSSQGASSYEQYF
clone_size: -; j_call: TRBJ1-2; v_call: TRBV6-1; d_call: -; cdr3_nt: TGTGCCAGCAGTGAAGCGCCGGGATATGGCTACACCTTC; cdr3_aa: CASSEAPGYGYTF
clone_size: -; j_call: TRBJ1-5; v_call: TRBV19; d_call: -; cdr3_nt: TGTGCCAGTAGTATGGGGCCCGGGTCCAGTCTATATAGCAATCAGCCCCAGCATTTT; cdr3_aa: CASSMGPGSSLYSNQPQHF
clone_size: -; j_call: TRBJ1-1; v_call: TRBV10-3; d_call: -; cdr3_nt: TGTGCCATCAGTGAGTCGACAGATTTGAACACTGAAGCTTTCTTT; cdr3_aa: CAISESTDLNTEAFF
clone_size: -; j_call: TRBJ1-4; v_call: TRBV2; d_call: -; cdr3_nt: TGTGCCAGCAGGCCCAGGGTTGCTAATGAAAAACTGTTTTTT; cdr3_aa: CASRPRVANEKLFF
clone_size: -; j_call: TRBJ1-4; v_call: TRBV2; d_call: -; cdr3_nt: TGTGCCAGCAGTGGTGTCAGCGCAACTAATGAAAAACTGTTTTTT; cdr3_aa: CASSGVSATNEKLFF
clone_size: -; j_call: TRBJ2-1; v_call: TRBV10-3; d_call: -; cdr3_nt: TGTGCCATCAGTGAGAGGGCTCAACTAGCCTCTAATGAGCAGTTCTTC; cdr3_aa: CAISERAQLASNEQFF
clone_size: -; j_call: TRBJ1-2; v_call: TRBV5-5; d_call: -; cdr3_nt: TGTGCCAGCAGCTTCTCAGGGGACAACTATGGCTACACCTTC; cdr3_aa: CASSFSGDNYGYTF
clone_size: -; j_call: TRBJ1-2; v_call: TRBV2; d_call: -; cdr3_nt: TGTGCCAGCAGTGAAGAGCAGGGGCGACATGGCTACACCTTC; cdr3_aa: CASSEEQGRHGYTF
clone_size: few; j_call: TRBJ1-1; v_call: TRBV3-1/TRBV3-2; d_call: TRBD1; cdr3_nt: TGTGCCAGCAGCCAAGATAACAGGGGGCCAGAGGAAGCTTTCTTT; cdr3_aa: CASSQDNRGPEEAFF
clone_size: -; j_call: TRBJ1-2; v_call: TRBV2; d_call: TRBD1; cdr3_nt: TGTGCCAGCAGAGCGGGACAGGGGAACTATGGCTACACCTTC; cdr3_aa: CASRAGQGNYGYTF
clone_size: once; j_call: TRBJ1-5; v_call: TRBV30; d_call: -; cdr3_nt: TGTGCCTGGAGTCTCCACATTGGGGGGAGCGGCAATCAGCCCCAGCATTTT; cdr3_aa: CAWSLHIGGSGNQPQHF
clone_size: -; j_call: TRBJ1-2; v_call: TRBV12-3/TRBV12-4; d_call: -; cdr3_nt: TGTGCCAGCAGTTTATGGGATCGGACAGGCTACACCTTC; cdr3_aa: CASSLWDRTGYTF
clone_size: -; j_call: TRBJ2-5; v_call: TRBV6-4; d_call: TRBD2; cdr3_nt: TGTGCCAGCAGTGAGACTAGCGGGGACCAAGAGACCCAGTACTTC; cdr3_aa: CASSETSGDQETQYF
clone_size: many; j_call: TRBJ1-1; v_call: TRBV6-1; d_call: -; cdr3_nt: TGTGCCAGCAGTGAAGCGCGGGGGGTTACTGAAGCTTTCTTT; cdr3_aa: CASSEARGVTEAFF
clone_size: -; j_call: TRBJ1-2; v_call: TRBV5-4; d_call: -; cdr3_nt: TGTGCCAGCAGCTTTCCCCAGGGCGATGGCTACACCTTC; cdr3_aa: CASSFPQGDGYTF
clone_size: -; j_call: TRBJ2-5; v_call: TRBV11-2; d_call: TRBD2; cdr3_nt: TGTGCCAGCAGCTTATTCAGCGGGACCGAAGAGACCCAGTACTTC; cdr3_aa: CASSLFSGTEETQYF
clone_size: many; j_call: TRBJ1-3; v_call: TRBV5-6; d_call: -; cdr3_nt: TGTGCCAGCAGCTTGTACAGCTCTGGAAACACCATATATTTT; cdr3_aa: CASSLYSSGNTIYF
clone_size: -; j_call: TRBJ1-2; v_call: TRBV19; d_call: -; cdr3_nt: TGTGCCAGTAGTAACAGGGTTCTCGATGGCTACACCTTC; cdr3_aa: CASSNRVLDGYTF
clone_size: -; j_call: TRBJ1-4; v_call: TRBV4-1; d_call: -; cdr3_nt: TGCGCCAGCAGCCAAGTGTCCGAGGGCCTGGGTGAAAAACTGTTTTTT; cdr3_aa: CASSQVSEGLGEKLFF
clone_size: -; j_call: TRBJ1-1; v_call: TRBV6-5; d_call: -; cdr3_nt: TGTGCCAGCAGTACTTGGACTGAAGCTTTCTTT; cdr3_aa: CASSTWTEAFF
clone_size: -; j_call: TRBJ2-3; v_call: TRBV28; d_call: -; cdr3_nt: TGTGCCAGCAGTCGACCCACGGGAAGCGGCGCAGATACGCAGTATTTT; cdr3_aa: CASSRPTGSGADTQYF
clone_size: -; j_call: TRBJ1-1; v_call: TRBV5-1; d_call: -; cdr3_nt: TGCGCCAGCAGCTCGCTTGACAGGTCCTCCTTCCGGACAACTGAAGCTTTCTTT; cdr3_aa: CASSSLDRSSFRTTEAFF
clone_size: -; j_call: TRBJ1-2; v_call: TRBV14; d_call: -; cdr3_nt: TGTGCCAGCAGCCAAGGGGGAGGACCCTATGGCTACACCTTC; cdr3_aa: CASSQGGGPYGYTF
clone_size: -; j_call: TRBJ2-7; v_call: TRBV19; d_call: -; cdr3_nt: TGTGCCACTCGTTTAACAGGGTCTTCATACGAGCAGTACTTC; cdr3_aa: CATRLTGSSYEQYF
clone_size: once; j_call: TRBJ1-1; v_call: TRBV5-1; d_call: -; cdr3_nt: TGCGCCAGCAGCCCGGTGGCCGGGGGGAGCACTGAAGCTTTCTTT; cdr3_aa: CASSPVAGGSTEAFF
clone_size: -; j_call: TRBJ1-5; v_call: TRBV2; d_call: TRBD1; cdr3_nt: TGTGCCAGCAGCGCCGGGACAGCAACTAATCAGCCCCAGCATTTT; cdr3_aa: CASSAGTATNQPQHF
clone_size: -; j_call: TRBJ1-2; v_call: TRBV28; d_call: -; cdr3_nt: TGTGCCAGCAGTACCATTGACTACCCTAAGGTCGGGTACACCTTC; cdr3_aa: CASSTIDYPKVGYTF
clone_size: few; j_call: TRBJ1-1; v_call: TRBV21-1; d_call: -; cdr3_nt: TGTGCCAGCAGCAAAACTACCTTGGGGAGGATGAACACTGAAGCTTTCTTT; cdr3_aa: CASSKTTLGRMNTEAFF
clone_size: -; j_call: TRBJ1-6; v_call: TRBV5-1; d_call: -; cdr3_nt: TGCGCCAGCAGCTTGGCCGGGGGGATTGGTAATTCACCCCTCCACTTT; cdr3_aa: CASSLAGGIGNSPLHF
clone_size: -; j_call: TRBJ1-2; v_call: TRBV9; d_call: -; cdr3_nt: TGTGCCAGCAGCGTAGGCGAGGGTTATGGCTACACCTTC; cdr3_aa: CASSVGEGYGYTF
clone_size: -; j_call: TRBJ2-7; v_call: TRBV11-2; d_call: -; cdr3_nt: TGTGCCAGCAGCCTGGACACTTCCTACGAGCAGTACTTC; cdr3_aa: CASSLDTSYEQYF
clone_size: once; j_call: TRBJ1-5; v_call: TRBV3-1/TRBV3-2; d_call: -; cdr3_nt: TGTGCCAGCAGCCAGGCTCTCAATCAGCCCCAGCATTTT; cdr3_aa: CASSQALNQPQHF
clone_size: -; j_call: TRBJ2-5; v_call: TRBV7-8; d_call: -; cdr3_nt: TGTGCCAGCAGCTTGGGGGACTTTGGGACCCAGTACTTC; cdr3_aa: CASSLGDFGTQYF
clone_size: once; j_call: TRBJ1-6; v_call: TRBV27; d_call: -; cdr3_nt: TGTGCCAGCAGTTTTCCTAGTTCACCCCTCCACTTT; cdr3_aa: CASSFPSSPLHF
clone_size: -; j_call: TRBJ2-5; v_call: TRBV7-9; d_call: -; cdr3_nt: TGTGCCAGCAGCTGGAACAGGGAAGAGACCCAGTACTTC; cdr3_aa: CASSWNREETQYF
clone_size: once; j_call: TRBJ2-2; v_call: TRBV27; d_call: TRBD1; cdr3_nt: TGTGCCAGCAGTTCCGACAGGGTAACCGGGGAGCTGTTTTTT; cdr3_aa: CASSSDRVTGELFF
clone_size: once; j_call: TRBJ1-1; v_call: TRBV2; d_call: -; cdr3_nt: TGTGCCAGCAGCGCGCAGAGGACTGAAGCTTTCTTT; cdr3_aa: CASSAQRTEAFF
clone_size: -; j_call: TRBJ1-1; v_call: TRBV10-2; d_call: -; cdr3_nt: TGCGCCAGCAGTGATTGGGAGACAGGCCTTACTGAAGCTTTCTTT; cdr3_aa: CASSDWETGLTEAFF
clone_size: -; j_call: TRBJ2-7; v_call: TRBV7-2; d_call: -; cdr3_nt: TGTGCCAGCAGCGAAACAGCAAACTACGAGCAGTACTTC; cdr3_aa: CASSETANYEQYF
clone_size: -; j_call: TRBJ1-1; v_call: TRBV5-1; d_call: TRBD1; cdr3_nt: TGCGCCAGCAGCCCACAGGGGGCCGGAAACACTGAAGCTTTCTTT; cdr3_aa: CASSPQGAGNTEAFF
clone_size: -; j_call: TRBJ2-7; v_call: TRBV10-2; d_call: -; cdr3_nt: TGCGCCATCCGCACTAGTTACGAGCAGTACTTC; cdr3_aa: CAIRTSYEQYF
clone_size: -; j_call: TRBJ1-2; v_call: TRBV10-1; d_call: TRBD1; cdr3_nt: TGCGCCAGCAGGTATGACAGGGGCCCCTATGGCTACACCTTC; cdr3_aa: CASRYDRGPYGYTF
clone_size: once; j_call: TRBJ2-3; v_call: TRBV29-1; d_call: -; cdr3_nt: TGCAGCTGCGACAGGGAGGCAGATACGCAGTATTTT; cdr3_aa: CSCDREADTQYF
clone_size: -; j_call: TRBJ2-7; v_call: TRBV7-2; d_call: TRBD1; cdr3_nt: TGTGCCAGCAGCCTAGACAGGGGAACCTACGAGCAGTACTTC; cdr3_aa: CASSLDRGTYEQYF
clone_size: -; j_call: TRBJ1-4; v_call: TRBV6-5; d_call: TRBD1; cdr3_nt: TGTGCCAGCTGGAGATCCGGGACAGGGTGGGAAAAACTGTTTTTT; cdr3_aa: CASWRSGTGWEKLFF
clone_size: -; j_call: TRBJ1-2; v_call: TRBV5-4; d_call: -; cdr3_nt: TGTGCCAGCAGCCAAGACAGCTATGGCTACACCTTC; cdr3_aa: CASSQDSYGYTF
clone_size: -; j_call: TRBJ2-1; v_call: TRBV3-1/TRBV3-2; d_call: TRBD2; cdr3_nt: TGTGCCAGCAGCCAAGAAGCAAAGGTAGCGGGGTTCTACAATGAGCAGTTCTTC; cdr3_aa: CASSQEAKVAGFYNEQFF
clone_size: -; j_call: TRBJ1-1; v_call: TRBV5-1; d_call: -; cdr3_nt: TGCGCCAGCAGCTCGATTCCGGGGGACTGGGTTGGTGAAGCTTTCTTT; cdr3_aa: CASSSIPGDWVGEAFF
clone_size: -; j_call: TRBJ1-3; v_call: TRBV6-1; d_call: -; cdr3_nt: TGTGCCAGCAGTGAAGCGCTTTCAGGGGATGGAAACACCATATATTTT; cdr3_aa: CASSEALSGDGNTIYF